Presented here are 21 T cell receptor beta chains from one specimen sequenced in a study of CD8+ T cells in alopecia areata. Extraction and reverse transcription of RNA yielded cDNA as the sequencing template. Here immunoSEQ multiplex PCR was the method, and the copy in TCRdb shows in-frame clones only, minus some. The sample contains about 210,000 clones, more than 45% of which appear only once. The treatment is: oral pan-JAK inhibitor, 5-10 mg twice daily. Source: CD4+ T cells sorted from blood, taken at week 4, from a patient treated with tofacitinib. These receptor sequences come from a human donor with alopecia areata.

The chain links TRBV5-4 to TRBJ1-2; 8 nucleotides match TRBD1. CDR1 is SGHNT, CDR2 YYREEE, per germline (reference sequence). The CDR3 contains 14 residues. Trimming took 4 bases from V and 6 from J; bases not matched to a gene: 8. The CDR3 sequence is CASSRTTGADGYTF. The CDR3 DNA reads as TGTGCCAGCAGCCGCACGACAGGGGCGGATGGCTACACCTTC.

This clone was detected a few times. The V and J genes are TRBV9 and TRBJ2-3, with D possibly being TRBD2 (6 bases). The CDR3 is made up of 14 amino acids. V was clipped by 4 bases and J by 0 bases, with 9 bases between them. The germline V gene has CDR1 SGDLS and CDR2 YYNGEE. The CDR3: CASSMGGSTDTQYF. CDR3 DNA sequence: TGTGCCAGCAGCATGGGGGGAAGCACAGATACGCAGTATTTT.

This clone was found a few times. The J gene is TRBJ2-1, the V gene TRBV6-6; D is uncertain. The ends were cut back, 5 bases at V and 7 bases at J, with 6 bases in the middle. Germline V CDR1 and CDR2: MNHNY, SVGAGI (reference sequence). The CDR3 runs 11 residues. This chain's CDR3 is CASSPVNEQFF. DNA of the CDR3: TGTGCCAGCAGTCCAGTAAATGAGCAGTTCTTC.

This clone occurred many times. This rearrangement joins TRBV7-6 to TRBJ2-3, with TRBD1 matching 8 bases. Germline CDR1 SGHVS, CDR2 FNYEAQ. This CDR3 has 16 amino acids. Losses at the gene ends were 2 bases for V and 0 bases for J; bases not matched to a gene: 4. In DNA, the CDR3 is TGTGCCAGCAGCTTAACCGGACAGGGAAGCACAGATACGCAGTATTTT. Amino acids: CASSLTGQGSTDTQYF. Combining the CDR3 with reference TRBV7-6 and TRBJ2-3 gives the whole variable domain GAGVSQSPRYKVTKRGQDVALRCDPISGHVSLYWYRQALGQGPEFLTYFNYEAQQDKSGLPNDRFSAERPEGSISTLTIQRTEQRDSAMYRCASSLTGQGSTDTQYFGPGTRLTVL.

This clone occurred a few times. CDR3 residues: CSVVGHRKSNMNTEAFF. In nucleotides, the CDR3 is TGCAGCGTTGTTGGGCACCGAAAAAGCAACATGAACACTGAAGCTTTCTTT. The chain carries TRBV29-1 and TRBJ1-1; D is undetermined. V was pared by 4 bases and J by 0 bases, with 21 bases between. The CDR3 runs to 17 residues. Germline values: CDR1 SQVTM, CDR2 ANQGSEA.

This clone has just a few counts. This rearrangement joins TRBV5-6 to TRBJ2-7, with a weak D call TRBD1 (6 bases). V was pared by 5 bases and J by 0 bases, with 12 bases between. This CDR3 has 14 amino acids. The germline V gene has CDR1 SGHDT and CDR2 YYEEEE. CDR3 sequence (DNA): TGTGCCAGCAGTTCCGGGACACTCTCCTACGAGCAGTACTTC. Its translation is CASSSGTLSYEQYF.

The genes are TRBV5-1 and TRBJ2-7; tentatively, D is TRBD1 (6 bases). V was shortened by 4 bases and J by 0 bases, with 8 bases between the two germline ends. The germline gives CDR1 SGHRS, CDR2 YFSETQ. The CDR3 extends over 13 amino acids. The CDR3 loop reads CASSGTNSYEQYF. In DNA form, the CDR3 reads TGCGCCAGCAGCGGGACAAACTCCTACGAGCAGTACTTC.

This rearrangement joins TRBV5-6 to TRBJ1-1, with 9 bases that match TRBD1. J gave up 5 bases and V 7 bases, and 3 bases lay outside the gene matches. Looked up from germline, CDR1 is SGHDT and CDR2 is YYEEEE. The CDR3 totals 12 residues. The CDR3: CASGTGWTEAFF. CDR3 DNA sequence: TGTGCCAGCGGGACAGGGTGGACTGAAGCTTTCTTT.

The CDR3 sequence: CASSFSGAGETQYF. DNA of the CDR3: TGTGCCAGCTCGTTCTCTGGAGCGGGGGAGACCCAGTACTTC. This chain links TRBV6-6 with TRBJ2-5; 7 nucleotides agree with TRBD2. V was clipped by 8 bases and J by 5 bases; unmatched bases: 11. The CDR3 is 14 residues long. The germline V gene encodes CDR1 MNHNY and CDR2 SVGAGI (reference sequence).

Turning to this clone: Other DNA variants within this sample encode the same CDR3. The rearrangement uses TRBV30 and TRBJ1-6, with D perhaps TRBD1 (6 bases). Germline CDR1 and CDR2: GTSNPN and SVGIG (reference sequence). V was clipped by 5 bases and J by 7 bases, with 12 bases between them. The CDR3 is made up of 13 amino acids. CDR3 sequence reads: CAWSGQPNSPLHF. In nucleotides, the CDR3 is TGTGCCTGGTCGGGACAACCCAATTCACCCCTCCACTTT. Together with reference TRBV30 and TRBJ1-6, the CDR3 gives the full variable domain: SQTIHQWPATLVQPVGSPLSLECTVEGTSNPNLYWYRQAAGRGLQLLFYSVGIGQISSEVPQNLSASRPQDRQFILSSKKLLLSDSGFYLCAWSGQPNSPLHFGNGTRLTVT.

The V gene is TRBV7-2, the J gene TRBJ2-7, with 8 bases that match TRBD1. The germline V gene has CDR1 SGHTA and CDR2 FQGNSA. The CDR3 has 15 residues. V dropped 5 bases and J dropped 5; count of bases not matched to a gene: 11. The CDR3 DNA reads TGTGCCAGCAGCACCGGACAGGGTTTAGTCCACGAGCAGTACTTC. This sequence encodes CASSTGQGLVHEQYF.

The V and J genes are TRBV7-2 and TRBJ2-3; 12 positions agree with TRBD2. This CDR3 has 16 residues. V lost 5 bases, J lost 2 bases, and 5 bases stayed unmatched. The germline V gene encodes CDR1 SGHTA and CDR2 FQGNSA. The CDR3 DNA is TGTGCCAGCAGCCCCCTAGCGGGGGGGTCCACAGATACGCAGTATTTT. Translation gives CASSPLAGGSTDTQYF. Using reference TRBV7-2 and TRBJ2-3 for the parts outside the CDR3, the full variable domain is GAGVSQSPSNKVTEKGKDVELRCDPISGHTALYWYRQSLGQGLEFLIYFQGNSAPDKSGLPSDRFSAERTGGSVSTLTIQRTQQEDSAVYLCASSPLAGGSTDTQYFGPGTRLTVL.

The chain has TRBV18 and TRBJ2-3; no clear D gene. The CDR3 extends over 13 amino acids. Germline V CDR1 and CDR2: KGHSH, LQKENI. The V gene lost 3 bases and the J gene lost 2 bases, with 6 bases spanning the gap. CDR3 region: CASSPMATDTQYF. In DNA form, the CDR3 reads TGTGCCAGCTCACCTATGGCCACAGATACGCAGTATTTT.

The sample holds a few counts of this clone. The chain uses TRBV29-1 and TRBJ1-1, with D uncertain. The V gene's germline CDR1 is SQVTM and CDR2 ANQGSEA. V lost 3 bases and J lost 8, with 4 bases in between. CDR3 length: 9 residues. This chain's CDR3 is CSVEQEAFF. The CDR3 coding sequence is TGCAGCGTTGAGCAAGAAGCTTTCTTT.

In the case of this clone: Other nucleotide sequences in the sample specify the same CDR3. V gene TRBV29-1 combines with J gene TRBJ2-3; D not resolved. Germline-derived CDR1 and CDR2 are SQVTM and ANQGSEA. This CDR3 is 9 amino acids long. Trimming cost V 6 bases and J 6 bases, with 4 bases left between them. The CDR3: CSVSDTQYF. The CDR3 DNA sequence: TGCAGCGTCTCCGATACGCAGTATTTT.

The chain carries TRBV7-8 and TRBJ1-2; 9 nucleotides match TRBD1. CDR1 SGHVS and CDR2 FQNEAQ come from the germline V gene. The CDR3 loop spans 16 amino acids. V gave up 2 bases and J gave up 7 bases; unmatched junction bases: 11. The CDR3 here is CASSLFSGQGFGGYTF. In DNA, the CDR3 is TGTGCCAGCAGCTTATTCTCCGGACAGGGGTTCGGTGGCTACACCTTC.

V and J are TRBV29-1 and TRBJ2-2; 10 bases agree with TRBD2. V dropped 4 bases and J dropped 7; count of bases not matched to a gene: 9. CDR1 is SQVTM, CDR2 ANQGSEA, per germline. This CDR3 region has 15 residues. CDR3 sequence: CSVVTSGVNHGELFF. The CDR3 DNA follows: TGCAGCGTTGTTACTAGCGGGGTCAACCACGGGGAGCTGTTTTTT.

The table lists this clone with a count of one. This rearrangement joins TRBV30 to TRBJ2-3; 8 bases are shared with TRBD2. The junction had 7 bases not matched to a gene; V was cut back by 0 bases and J by 5 bases. This CDR3 has 15 residues. The germline V gene encodes CDR1 GTSNPN and CDR2 SVGIG (reference sequence). DNA for the CDR3: TGTGCCTGGAGTGTAGGAGCGGGGGACATAGATACGCAGTATTTT. It is translated as CAWSVGAGDIDTQYF.

This rearrangement joins TRBV30 to TRBJ1-1, with unresolved D. This CDR3 is 17 amino acids long. CDR1 and CDR2 (germline): GTSNPN, SVGIG (reference sequence). The ends were cut back, 1 base at V and 1 base at J, with 19 bases in the middle. DNA for the CDR3: TGTGCCTGGAGTGGCTCTCAGAGTCTACTTGAGAACACTGAAGCTTTCTTT. Encoded protein: CAWSGSQSLLENTEAFF.

The chain joins TRBV18 to TRBJ2-7; D unresolved. V gave up 3 bases and J gave up 7 bases, with 13 bases separating them. This CDR3 contains 13 residues. In germline, CDR1 is KGHSH, CDR2 LQKENI. DNA of the CDR3: TGTGCCAGCTCACCTTCGGTTTTAGGGGAGCAGTACTTC. It specifies CASSPSVLGEQYF.

This clone appeared a few times. The V gene is TRBV5-8, the J gene TRBJ2-4; D remains ambiguous. Germline V gene sequence: CDR1 SGHTS, CDR2 YDEGEE. CDR3 length: 15 residues. Deletions cut 2 bases from V and 0 bases from J, with 9 bases between. The CDR3 reads CASSFDELAKNIQYF. The CDR3 bases are TGTGCCAGCAGCTTCGACGAACTAGCCAAAAACATTCAGTACTTC.